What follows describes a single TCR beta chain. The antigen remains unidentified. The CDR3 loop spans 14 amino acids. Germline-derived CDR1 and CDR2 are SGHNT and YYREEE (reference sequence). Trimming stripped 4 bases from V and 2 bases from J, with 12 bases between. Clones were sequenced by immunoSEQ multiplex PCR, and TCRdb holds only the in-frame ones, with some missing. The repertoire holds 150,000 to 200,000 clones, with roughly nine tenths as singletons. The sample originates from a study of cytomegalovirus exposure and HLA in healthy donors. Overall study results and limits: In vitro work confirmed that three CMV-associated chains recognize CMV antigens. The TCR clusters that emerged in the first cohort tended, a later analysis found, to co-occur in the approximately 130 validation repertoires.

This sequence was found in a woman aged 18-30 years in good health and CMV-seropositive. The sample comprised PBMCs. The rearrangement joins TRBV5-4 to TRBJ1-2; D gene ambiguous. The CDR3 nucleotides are TGTGCCAGCAGCACCGGTGGGGAGAACTATGGCTACACCTTC. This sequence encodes CASSTGGENYGYTF.